Below are 23 T cell receptor beta chains sequenced from a single sample in a study of radiotherapy plus CTLA-4 blockade in lung cancer. Sequencing used immunoSEQ multiplex PCR; TCRdb keeps in-frame clones, though not all of them. The table has 50,000 to 60,000 clones, approximately 84% seen once; the top ten hold 6% to 7.5%. The sample was peripheral blood, taken from a patient treated with radiotherapy plus ipilimumab. The receptor source for this set is a human donor with non-small cell lung cancer whose response to radiotherapy plus ipilimumab could not be evaluated.

This clone appeared a few times. The chain carries TRBV28 and TRBJ2-7, with 8 bases aligning to TRBD1. The CDR3 is 14 amino acids. V lost 7 bases and J lost 7; bases outside the gene matches: 12. CDR1 is MDHEN and CDR2 is SYDVKM in the germline V gene. CDR3 residues: CASNAQGGAGEQYF. The DNA of the CDR3 is TGTGCCAGCAACGCACAGGGGGGTGCTGGGGAGCAGTACTTC. The full variable domain, with the rest looked up from reference TRBV28 and TRBJ2-7, is DVKVTQSSRYLVKRTGEKVFLECVQDMDHENMFWYRQDPGLGLRLIYFSYDVKMKEKGDIPEGYSVSREKKERFSLILESASTNQTSMYLCASNAQGGAGEQYFGPGTRLTVT.

The rearrangement joins TRBV10-2 to TRBJ2-5; 10 bases map to TRBD1. The CDR3 covers 14 residues. CDR1 WSHSY and CDR2 SAAADI come from the germline V gene. The trim removed 8 bases at V and 4 bases at J, leaving 7 bases unmatched. CDR3 coding DNA: TGCGCCAGCTCCAGGACAGGGGGAGGAGAGACCCAGTACTTC. Its protein is CASSRTGGGETQYF.

This clone was picked up a small number of times. The chain joins TRBV7-9 to TRBJ1-1; possible D gene TRBD1, 6 bases. Germline-derived CDR1 and CDR2 are SEHNR and FQNEAQ (reference sequence). CDR3 length: 13 amino acids. V lost 5 bases, J lost 7 bases, and 14 bases lay in between. As DNA, the CDR3 is TGTGCCAGCAGCCGAATTCAGACAGGTGAAGCTTTCTTT. Protein sequence: CASSRIQTGEAFF. The full variable domain, its missing parts supplied by reference TRBV7-9 and TRBJ1-1, is DTGVSQNPRHKITKRGQNVTFRCDPISEHNRLYWYRQTLGQGPEFLTYFQNEAQLEKSRLLSDRFSAERPKGSFSTLEIQRTEQGDSAMYLCASSRIQTGEAFFGQGTRLTVV.

The genes are TRBV28 and TRBJ2-7; D remains unclear. The CDR3 sequence is 11 residues long. The ends were cut back, 5 bases at V and 6 bases at J, with 8 bases in the middle. Germline lookup yields CDR1 MDHEN and CDR2 SYDVKM. This CDR3 is CASSERAEQYF. CDR3 DNA: TGTGCCAGCAGTGAGAGAGCCGAGCAGTACTTC.

The chain combines TRBV7-2 with TRBJ1-2; 11 nucleotides match TRBD1. From germline, CDR1 is SGHTA and CDR2 FQGNSA. The CDR3 is made up of 17 amino acids. Trimming at V came to 6 bases and at J to 8 bases, leaving 17 bases not matched to a gene. The CDR3 DNA is TGTGCCAGCAGACCCTCCCCACCGGGACAGGGGGGTTACGGCTACACCTTC. Protein sequence: CASRPSPPGQGGYGYTF.

The chain employs TRBV11-2 and TRBJ2-7; 12 nucleotides align to TRBD1. The CDR3 spans 15 residues. The V and J ends lost 6 bases and 3 bases, in that order; junction bases with no gene match: 6. Germline CDR1 and CDR2: SGHAT and FQNNGV. CDR3 protein: CASSPGDRGLYEQYF. For the CDR3, the DNA is TGTGCCAGCAGTCCCGGGGACAGGGGGCTCTACGAGCAGTACTTC.

The rearrangement joins TRBV19 to TRBJ2-5, with 7 bases aligning to TRBD2. Judging by the DNA end, TRBJ2-7 fits better; the J call may be wrong. Looked up from germline, CDR1 is LNHDA and CDR2 is SQIVND (reference sequence). The length of the CDR3 is 14 residues. CDR3 loop: CASSTGPRGVEQYF. Here the CDR3 DNA reads TGTGCCAGTAGCACCGGCCCCCGGGGGGTCGAGCAGTACTTC.

V and J are TRBV7-7 and TRBJ1-6; D is uncertain. Trimming pared 5 bases from V and 4 bases from J, leaving 9 bases between. Per germline, CDR1 SSHAT and CDR2 FNYEAQ (reference sequence). This CDR3 is built from 14 residues. The CDR3 nucleotides read TGTGCCAGCAGCGCGGGTGGATATAATTCACCCCTCCACTTT. This translates into CASSAGGYNSPLHF.

This clone occurred a few times. This rearrangement joins TRBV5-1 to TRBJ2-2; weak D call: TRBD2 (5 bases). There are 14 residues in the CDR3. Trimming left V 7 bases short and J 7 bases short, with 17 bases between. Germline lookup yields CDR1 SGHRS and CDR2 YFSETQ. DNA of the CDR3: TGCGCCAGCGCCCGGGCGGGTAGGAACGGGGAGCTGTTTTTT. This encodes CASARAGRNGELFF.

CDR3: CSVPGSFYEQFF. In DNA, the CDR3 is TGCAGCGTGCCGGGGTCGTTCTATGAGCAGTTCTTC. The chain carries TRBV29-1 and TRBJ2-1; D is possibly TRBD2 (5 bases). The germline CDR1 and CDR2 sequences are SQVTM and ANQGSEA. V shed 6 bases and J shed 8 bases, with 14 bases lying between them. The CDR3 contains 12 residues.

This clone was seen a few times. This chain uses TRBV5-1 with TRBJ2-3; TRBD1 matches at 8 bases. The CDR3 has 16 amino acids. Germline trimming cut 4 bases from V and 3 bases from J; bases unmatched to any gene: 10. Germline-derived CDR1 and CDR2 are SGHRS and YFSETQ. CDR3 bases: TGCGCCAGCAGCCCTGTGTGGACAGGGATGACAGATACGCAGTATTTT. It is translated as CASSPVWTGMTDTQYF.

The rearrangement joins TRBV4-3 to TRBJ2-5, with 9 positions matching TRBD2. From germline, CDR1 is LGHNA and CDR2 YSLEER. After removal of 0 bases from V and 5 bases from J, the junction contained 7 bases not matched to a gene. The CDR3 runs 16 residues. The CDR3, as DNA: TGCGCCAGCAGCCAAGATTACGGGCTAGCGGGGGAGACCCAGTACTTC. Its protein is CASSQDYGLAGETQYF.

This clone was observed once. V and J are TRBV5-1 and TRBJ1-1; D uncertain. The ends were cut back, 4 bases at V and 6 bases at J, with 13 bases in the middle. Germline lookup yields CDR1 SGHRS and CDR2 YFSETQ. CDR3 size: 13 residues. The DNA for the CDR3 is TGCGCCAGCAGCCCCGGGGTTAGGTCTGAAGCTTTCTTT. This sequence encodes CASSPGVRSEAFF.

This chain joins TRBV28 and TRBJ1-1; D ambiguous. Trimming shortened V by 8 bases and J by 8 bases, and 18 bases separated the two germline ends. Germline V gene lookup returns CDR1 MDHEN and CDR2 SYDVKM. There are 13 residues in the CDR3. CDR3 in DNA: TGTGCCAGCCATGGGTTGGGAAGGGAGGAAGCTTTCTTT. Translating it yields CASHGLGREEAFF.

The rearrangement links TRBV2 to TRBJ1-5; D is perhaps TRBD1 (5 bases). V lost 8 bases, J lost 2 bases, and 13 bases lay in between. The CDR3 has 14 amino acids. The germline V gene encodes CDR1 SNHLY and CDR2 FYNNEI. Here the CDR3 reads CASGGGGGNQPQHF. The CDR3 region has the DNA TGTGCCAGCGGTGGGGGGGGTGGCAATCAGCCCCAGCATTTT.

A single count supports this clone. V is TRBV5-1 and J is TRBJ2-7, with D tentatively TRBD2 (5 bases). Trimming cost V 3 bases and J 1 base, with 14 bases left between them. The CDR3 covers 15 residues. Germline CDR1 reads SGHRS; CDR2 reads YFSETQ. CDR3 nucleotides: TGCGCCAGCAGCTCTTTGGCGGGTTCGTCCTACGAGCAGTACTTC. Its protein is CASSSLAGSSYEQYF.

This chain connects TRBV10-2 to TRBJ2-4; D may be TRBD2 (6 bases). The CDR3 extends over 12 amino acids. Germline CDR1 reads WSHSY; CDR2 reads SAAADI. V lost 6 bases and J 12 bases, leaving 15 bases between the germline ends. CDR3 loop: CASRSGDGYQYF. The CDR3 bases are TGCGCCAGCAGGTCGGGGGACGGGTATCAGTACTTC.

The chain carries TRBV4-3 and TRBJ2-2, with 9 bases aligning to TRBD2. There are 17 residues in the CDR3. V was pared by 2 bases and J by 1 base, with 5 bases of the junction left unmatched. CDR1 and CDR2 (germline): LGHNA, YSLEER. The CDR3 loop is CASSQFSGRQNTGELFF. For the CDR3, the DNA is TGCGCCAGCAGCCAATTTAGCGGGAGACAGAACACCGGGGAGCTGTTTTTT.

The chain combines TRBV6-1 with TRBJ2-7; TRBD1 is a possible D gene (5 bases). The CDR3 is 15 amino acids. Germline values: CDR1 MNHNS, CDR2 SASEGT. V was clipped by 6 bases and J by 0 bases, with 15 bases between them. The CDR3 bases are TGTGCCAGCAGGATTAAACCCGACAGCTCCTACGAGCAGTACTTC. As protein: CASRIKPDSSYEQYF.

This clone came up once. The chain carries TRBV30 and TRBJ1-1, with D possibly matching TRBD1 (6 bases). CDR1 GTSNPN and CDR2 SVGIG come from the germline V gene (reference sequence). There are 14 residues in the CDR3. Trimming pared 2 bases from V and 4 bases from J, leaving 14 bases between. CDR3 sequence: CAWSSQGMATEAFF. The CDR3 region has the DNA TGTGCCTGGAGTTCCCAGGGGATGGCCACTGAAGCTTTCTTT. Full variable domain (remainder filled in from reference TRBV30 and TRBJ1-1): SQTIHQWPATLVQPVGSPLSLECTVEGTSNPNLYWYRQAAGRGLQLLFYSVGIGQISSEVPQNLSASRPQDRQFILSSKKLLLSDSGFYLCAWSSQGMATEAFFGQGTRLTVV.

This clone was seen a few times. The chain has TRBV5-6 and TRBJ1-2, with a tentative D call TRBD1 (6 bases). Looked up from germline, CDR1 is SGHDT and CDR2 is YYEEEE. This CDR3 region has 13 residues. V lost 3 bases and J 8 bases, leaving 14 bases between the germline ends. The CDR3 DNA reads TGTGCCAGCAGCTCCTCGACAGGTCGGGGCTACACCTTC. Protein: CASSSSTGRGYTF. Supplemented by reference TRBV5-6 and TRBJ1-2, the full variable domain reads DAGVTQSPTHLIKTRGQQVTLRCSPKSGHDTVSWYQQALGQGPQFIFQYYEEEERQRGNFPDRFSGHQFPNYSSELNVNALLLGDSALYLCASSSSTGRGYTFGSGTRLTVV.

The V call is TRBV27, the J call TRBJ2-3, with TRBD2 matching over 14 bases. The CDR3 spans 16 residues. The trim removed 5 bases at V and 8 bases at J, leaving 9 bases unmatched. CDR1 is MNHEY, CDR2 SMNVEV, per germline (reference sequence). The CDR3, as DNA: TGTGCCAGCAGTCCCCGACTAGCGGGAGGGAGGGGTACGCAGTATTTT. It yields the protein CASSPRLAGGRGTQYF.

The rearrangement links TRBV6-5 to TRBJ2-1; no clear D gene. There are 14 residues in the CDR3. Trimming took 4 bases from V and 9 from J, leaving 16 bases between them. Looked up from germline, CDR1 is MNHEY and CDR2 is SVGAGI. CDR3 DNA: TGTGCCAGCAGTTTTGACTCCCCCGTGGGTGAGCAGTTCTTC. Translated: CASSFDSPVGEQFF.